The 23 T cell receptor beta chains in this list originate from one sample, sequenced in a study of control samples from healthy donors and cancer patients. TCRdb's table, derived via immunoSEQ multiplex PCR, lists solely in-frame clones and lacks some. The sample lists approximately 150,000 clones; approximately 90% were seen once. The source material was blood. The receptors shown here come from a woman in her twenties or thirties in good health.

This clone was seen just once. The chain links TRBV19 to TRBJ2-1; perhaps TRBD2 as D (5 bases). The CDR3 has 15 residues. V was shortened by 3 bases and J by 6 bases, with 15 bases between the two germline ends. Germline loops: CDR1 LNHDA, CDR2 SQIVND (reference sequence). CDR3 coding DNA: TGTGCCAGTAGTATCGGCCCGGGATTACCCAATGAGCAGTTCTTC. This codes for CASSIGPGLPNEQFF.

The CDR3 DNA is TGTGCCAGCAGCGCCCGCCCGGCTGGGCCCCAGCATTTT. Its protein product is CASSARPAGPQHF. The genes are TRBV11-2 and TRBJ1-5; D not certain. CDR1 is SGHAT and CDR2 is FQNNGV in the germline V gene. Trimming stripped 5 bases from V and 9 bases from J, with 14 bases between. The CDR3 spans 13 residues.

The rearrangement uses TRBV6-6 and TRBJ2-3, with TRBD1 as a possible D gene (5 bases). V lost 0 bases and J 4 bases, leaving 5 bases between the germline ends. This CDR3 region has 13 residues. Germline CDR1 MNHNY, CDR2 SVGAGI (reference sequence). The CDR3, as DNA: TGTGCCAGCAGTTACTCGACAGCAGATACGCAGTATTTT. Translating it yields CASSYSTADTQYF.

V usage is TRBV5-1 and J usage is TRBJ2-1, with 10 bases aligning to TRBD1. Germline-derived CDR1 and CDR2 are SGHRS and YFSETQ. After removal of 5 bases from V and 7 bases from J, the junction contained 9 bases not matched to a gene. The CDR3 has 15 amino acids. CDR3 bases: TGCGCCAGCAGTTACGGACAGGGGGGGATGAATGAGCAGTTCTTC. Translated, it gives CASSYGQGGMNEQFF.

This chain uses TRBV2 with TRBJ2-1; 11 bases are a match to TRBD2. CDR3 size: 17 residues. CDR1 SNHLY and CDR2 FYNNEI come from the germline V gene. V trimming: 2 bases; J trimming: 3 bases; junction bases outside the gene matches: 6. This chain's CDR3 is CASSESELAGDYNEQFF. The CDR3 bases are TGTGCCAGCAGTGAATCCGAACTAGCGGGAGACTACAATGAGCAGTTCTTC.

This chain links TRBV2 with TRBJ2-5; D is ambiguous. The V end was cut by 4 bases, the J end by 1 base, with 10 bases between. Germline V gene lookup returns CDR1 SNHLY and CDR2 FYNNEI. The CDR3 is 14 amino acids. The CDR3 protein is CASSASWAQETQYF. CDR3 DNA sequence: TGTGCCAGCAGTGCCAGCTGGGCCCAAGAGACCCAGTACTTC.

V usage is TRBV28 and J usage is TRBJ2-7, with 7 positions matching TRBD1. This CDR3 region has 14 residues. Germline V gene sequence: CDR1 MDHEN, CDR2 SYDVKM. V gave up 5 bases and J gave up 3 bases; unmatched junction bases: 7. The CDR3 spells CASSPGQIFYEQYF. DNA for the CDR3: TGTGCCAGCAGTCCGGGACAGATCTTCTACGAGCAGTACTTC.

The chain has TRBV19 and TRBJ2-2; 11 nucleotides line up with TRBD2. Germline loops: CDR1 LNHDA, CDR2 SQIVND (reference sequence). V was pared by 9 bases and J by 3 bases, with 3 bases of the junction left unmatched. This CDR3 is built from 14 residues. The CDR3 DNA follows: TGTGCCAGCAAGGGACTAGCGGACACCGGGGAGCTGTTTTTT. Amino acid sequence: CASKGLADTGELFF.

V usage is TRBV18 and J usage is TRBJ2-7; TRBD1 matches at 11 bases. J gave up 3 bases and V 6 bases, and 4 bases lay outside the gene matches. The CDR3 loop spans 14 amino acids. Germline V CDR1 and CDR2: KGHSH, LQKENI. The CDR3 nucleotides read TGTGCCAGCTCCGCCGGGACAGGGGGCTACGAGCAGTACTTC. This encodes CASSAGTGGYEQYF.

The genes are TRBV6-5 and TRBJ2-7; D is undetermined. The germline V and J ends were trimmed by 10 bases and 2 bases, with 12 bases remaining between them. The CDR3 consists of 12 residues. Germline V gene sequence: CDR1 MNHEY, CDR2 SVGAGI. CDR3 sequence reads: CAIGRTPYEQYF. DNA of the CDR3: TGTGCCATCGGGCGTACTCCCTACGAGCAGTACTTC.

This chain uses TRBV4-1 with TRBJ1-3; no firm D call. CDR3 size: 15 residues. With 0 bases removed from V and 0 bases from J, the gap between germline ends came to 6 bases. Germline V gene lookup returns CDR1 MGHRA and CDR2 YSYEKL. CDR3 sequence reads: CASSQEAVSGNTIYF. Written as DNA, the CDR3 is TGCGCCAGCAGCCAAGAGGCAGTCTCTGGAAACACCATATATTTT.

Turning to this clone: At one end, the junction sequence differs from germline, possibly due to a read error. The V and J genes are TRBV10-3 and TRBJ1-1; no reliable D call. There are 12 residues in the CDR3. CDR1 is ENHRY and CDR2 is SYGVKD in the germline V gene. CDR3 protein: CAIRDSNTEAFF. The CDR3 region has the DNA TGTGCCATCCGTGACTCGAACACTGAAGCTTTCTTT.

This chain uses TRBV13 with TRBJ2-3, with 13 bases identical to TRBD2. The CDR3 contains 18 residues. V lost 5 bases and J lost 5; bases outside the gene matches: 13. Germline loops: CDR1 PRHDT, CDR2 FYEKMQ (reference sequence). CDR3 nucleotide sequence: TGTGCCAGCAGCCCCACACAACTAGCGGGAGGGCCACGAGATACGCAGTATTTT. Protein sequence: CASSPTQLAGGPRDTQYF.

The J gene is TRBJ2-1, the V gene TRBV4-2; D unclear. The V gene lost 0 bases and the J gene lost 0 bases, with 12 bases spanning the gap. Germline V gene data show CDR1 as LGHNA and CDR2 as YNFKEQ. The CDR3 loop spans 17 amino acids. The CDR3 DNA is TGTGCCAGCAGCCAAGATGGCTCTCCGAGCTCCTACAATGAGCAGTTCTTC. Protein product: CASSQDGSPSSYNEQFF.

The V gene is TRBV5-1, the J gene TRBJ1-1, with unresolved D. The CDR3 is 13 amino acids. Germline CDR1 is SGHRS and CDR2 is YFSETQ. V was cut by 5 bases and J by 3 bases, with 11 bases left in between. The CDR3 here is CASSAGRHTEAFF. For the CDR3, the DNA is TGCGCCAGCAGTGCTGGGCGGCACACTGAAGCTTTCTTT.

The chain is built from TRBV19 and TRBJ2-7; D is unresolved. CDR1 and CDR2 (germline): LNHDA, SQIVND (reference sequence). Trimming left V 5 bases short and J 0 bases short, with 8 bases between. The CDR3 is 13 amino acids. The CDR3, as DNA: TGTGCCAGTAGTCCCTTCCCCTCCTACGAGCAGTACTTC. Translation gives CASSPFPSYEQYF.

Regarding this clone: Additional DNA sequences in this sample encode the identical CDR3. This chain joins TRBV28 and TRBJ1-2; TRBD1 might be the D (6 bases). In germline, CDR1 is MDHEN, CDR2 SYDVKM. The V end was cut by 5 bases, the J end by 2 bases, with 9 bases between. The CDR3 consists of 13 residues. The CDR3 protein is CASSRGQNYGYTF. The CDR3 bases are TGTGCCAGCAGTCGGGGACAAAACTATGGCTACACCTTC.

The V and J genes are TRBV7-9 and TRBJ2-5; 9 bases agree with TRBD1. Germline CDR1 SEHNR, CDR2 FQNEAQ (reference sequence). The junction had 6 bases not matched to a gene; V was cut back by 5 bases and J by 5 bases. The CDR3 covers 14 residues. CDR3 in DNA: TGTGCCAGCAGCCCGGGGACAGGGAGGGAGACCCAGTACTTC. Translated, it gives CASSPGTGRETQYF.

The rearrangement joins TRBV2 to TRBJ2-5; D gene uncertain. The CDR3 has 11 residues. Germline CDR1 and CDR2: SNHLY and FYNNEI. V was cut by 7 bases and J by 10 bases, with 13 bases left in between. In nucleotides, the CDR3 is TGTGCCAGCACCGACCGTCGGAACCAGTACTTC. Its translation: CASTDRRNQYF. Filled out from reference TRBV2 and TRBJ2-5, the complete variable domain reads EPEVTQTPSHQVTQMGQEVILRCVPISNHLYFYWYRQILGQKVEFLVSFYNNEISEKSEIFDDQFSVERPDGSNFTLKIRSTKLEDSAMYFCASTDRRNQYFGPGTRLLVL.

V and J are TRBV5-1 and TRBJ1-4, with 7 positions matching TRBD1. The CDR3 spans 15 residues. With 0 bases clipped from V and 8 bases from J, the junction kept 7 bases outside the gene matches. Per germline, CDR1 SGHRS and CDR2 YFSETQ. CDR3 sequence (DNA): TGCGCCAGCAGCTTGGGAACAGGGGTTGGCGAAAAACTGTTTTTT. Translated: CASSLGTGVGEKLFF.

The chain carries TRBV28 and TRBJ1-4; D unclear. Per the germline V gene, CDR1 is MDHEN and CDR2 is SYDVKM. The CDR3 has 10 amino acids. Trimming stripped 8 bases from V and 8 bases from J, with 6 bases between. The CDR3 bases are TGTGCCAGCTTTCGCGAAAAACTGTTTTTT. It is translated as CASFREKLFF.

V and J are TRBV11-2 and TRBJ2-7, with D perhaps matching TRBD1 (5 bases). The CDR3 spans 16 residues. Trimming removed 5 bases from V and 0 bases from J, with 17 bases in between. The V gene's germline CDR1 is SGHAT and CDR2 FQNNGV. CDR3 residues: CASSPLSRTRSYEQYF. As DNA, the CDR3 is TGTGCCAGCAGCCCCCTCTCCAGGACACGCTCCTACGAGCAGTACTTC.

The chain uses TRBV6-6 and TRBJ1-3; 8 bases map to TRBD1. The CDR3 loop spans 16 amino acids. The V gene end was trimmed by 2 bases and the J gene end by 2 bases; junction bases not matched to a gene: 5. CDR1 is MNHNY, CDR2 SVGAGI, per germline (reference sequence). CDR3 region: CASSYREQGAGNTIYF. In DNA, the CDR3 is TGTGCCAGCAGTTACCGAGAACAGGGGGCTGGAAACACCATATATTTT.